This T cell receptor (beta chain) was captured by sequencing in a study of PD-1 blockade in classical Hodgkin lymphoma. Whole-study results and caveats: Whoever responded completely had baseline diversity much like that seen in newly diagnosed patients. Differences between repertoires have undefined causes, possibly disease activity or prior therapy.

Relapses following autologous stem cell transplantation were seen in all patients, with brentuximab vedotin exposure varying. This CDR3 spans 15 amino acids. Germline V gene data show CDR1 as MNHNS and CDR2 as SASEGT. With 5 bases clipped from V and 2 bases from J, the junction kept 8 bases outside the gene matches. TCRdb's table, derived via immunoSEQ multiplex PCR, lists solely in-frame clones and lacks some. The data contain some 96,000 clones, 81% of them singletons. To note about this clone: Its antigen is unidentified.

This receptor was taken from a human donor with classical Hodgkin lymphoma. The sequencing used peripheral blood mononuclear cells (PBMCs), collected before the second cycle of nivolumab. The chain joins TRBV6-1 to TRBJ1-1; 7 positions agree with TRBD1. CDR3 sequence reads: CASSPTTGYNTEAFF. In DNA form, the CDR3 reads TGTGCCAGCAGTCCAACGACAGGGTATAACACTGAAGCTTTCTTT.